This entry features one TCR beta chain sequence. The source of the sample is a study of cytomegalovirus exposure and HLA in healthy donors. Trimming pared 3 bases from V and 0 bases from J, leaving 8 bases between. Germline CDR1 reads GTSNPN; CDR2 reads SVGIG (reference sequence). The CDR3 is made up of 14 amino acids. PCR used 60 Vbeta primers and 13 Jbeta primers. Profiling relied on immunoSEQ multiplex PCR, and the TCRdb table lists in-frame clones only, not all of them. The sample lists 150,000 to 200,000 clones; approximately 81% were seen once. The clonotype was recovered from a boy aged 2 to 10 in good health and CMV-seronegative. V and J are TRBV30 and TRBJ2-2; perhaps TRBD2 as D (5 bases). The sample consisted of PBMCs. This chain's CDR3 is CAWRTNSNTGELFF. The CDR3 coding sequence is TGTGCCTGGAGGACTAATTCGAACACCGGGGAGCTGTTTTTT.